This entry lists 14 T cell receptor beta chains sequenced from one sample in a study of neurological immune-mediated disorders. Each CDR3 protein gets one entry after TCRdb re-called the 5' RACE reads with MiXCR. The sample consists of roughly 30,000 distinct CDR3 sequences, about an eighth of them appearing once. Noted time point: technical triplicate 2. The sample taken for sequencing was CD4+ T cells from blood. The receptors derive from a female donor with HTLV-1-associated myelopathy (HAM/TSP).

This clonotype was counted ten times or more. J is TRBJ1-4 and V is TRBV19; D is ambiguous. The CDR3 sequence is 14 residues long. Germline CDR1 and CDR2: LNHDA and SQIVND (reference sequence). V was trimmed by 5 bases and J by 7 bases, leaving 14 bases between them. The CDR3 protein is CASSATREAEKLFF. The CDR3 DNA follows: TGTGCCAGTAGTGCAACCCGGGAGGCTGAAAAACTGTTTTTT.

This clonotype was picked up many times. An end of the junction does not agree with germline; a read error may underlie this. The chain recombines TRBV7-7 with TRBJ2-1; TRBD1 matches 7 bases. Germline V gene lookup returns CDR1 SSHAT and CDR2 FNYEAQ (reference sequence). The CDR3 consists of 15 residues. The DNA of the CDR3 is TGTGCTAGCAGCTTAGGGGGCGGGCCCCACAATGAGCAGTTCTTC. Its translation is CASSLGGGPHNEQFF.

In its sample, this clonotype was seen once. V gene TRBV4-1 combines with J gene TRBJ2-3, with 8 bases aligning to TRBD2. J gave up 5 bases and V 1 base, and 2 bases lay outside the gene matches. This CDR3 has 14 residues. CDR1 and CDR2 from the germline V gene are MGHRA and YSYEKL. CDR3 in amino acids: CASSQAGGGDTQYF. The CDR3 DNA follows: TGCGCCAGCAGCCAAGCGGGGGGGGGAGATACGCAGTATTTT.

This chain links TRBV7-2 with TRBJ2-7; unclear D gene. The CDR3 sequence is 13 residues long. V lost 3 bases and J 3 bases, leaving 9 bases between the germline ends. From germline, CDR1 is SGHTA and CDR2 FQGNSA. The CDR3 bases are TGTGCCAGCAGCTTGGGCCCGAACTACGAGCAGTACTTC. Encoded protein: CASSLGPNYEQYF.

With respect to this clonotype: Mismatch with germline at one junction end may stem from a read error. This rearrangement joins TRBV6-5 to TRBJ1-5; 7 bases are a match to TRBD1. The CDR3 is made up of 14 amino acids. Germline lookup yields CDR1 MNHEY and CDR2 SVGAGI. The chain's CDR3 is CASSVVQGNHPQHF. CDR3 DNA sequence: TGTGCCAGCAGTGTCGTACAGGGGAATCATCCCCAGCATTTT.

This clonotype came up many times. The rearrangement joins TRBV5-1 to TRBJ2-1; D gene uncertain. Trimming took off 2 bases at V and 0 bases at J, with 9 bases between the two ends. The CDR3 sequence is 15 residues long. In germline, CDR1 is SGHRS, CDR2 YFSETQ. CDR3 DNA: TGCGCCAGCAGCTTAAACCCCAGCTCCTACAATGAGCAGTTCTTC. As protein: CASSLNPSSYNEQFF.

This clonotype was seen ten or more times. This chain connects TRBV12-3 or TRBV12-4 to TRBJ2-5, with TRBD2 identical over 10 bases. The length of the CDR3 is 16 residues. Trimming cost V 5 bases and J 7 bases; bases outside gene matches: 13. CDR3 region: CASSPGGAGGRGTQYF. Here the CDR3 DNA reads TGTGCCAGCAGTCCAGGGGGAGCGGGGGGGAGAGGGACCCAGTACTTC.

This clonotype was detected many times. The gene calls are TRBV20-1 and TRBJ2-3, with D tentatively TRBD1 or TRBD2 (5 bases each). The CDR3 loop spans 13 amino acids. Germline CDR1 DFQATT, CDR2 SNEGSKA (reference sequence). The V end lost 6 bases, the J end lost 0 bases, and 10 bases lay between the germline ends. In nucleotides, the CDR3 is TGCAGTGCCTGGGGGTCTAGCACAGATACGCAGTATTTT. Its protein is CSAWGSSTDTQYF.

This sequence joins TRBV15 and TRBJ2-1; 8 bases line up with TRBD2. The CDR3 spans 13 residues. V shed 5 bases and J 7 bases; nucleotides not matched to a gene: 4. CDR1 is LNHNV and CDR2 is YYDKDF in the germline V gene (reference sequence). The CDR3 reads CATSWPSGNEQFF. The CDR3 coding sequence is TGTGCCACCAGCTGGCCTAGCGGGAATGAGCAGTTCTTC.

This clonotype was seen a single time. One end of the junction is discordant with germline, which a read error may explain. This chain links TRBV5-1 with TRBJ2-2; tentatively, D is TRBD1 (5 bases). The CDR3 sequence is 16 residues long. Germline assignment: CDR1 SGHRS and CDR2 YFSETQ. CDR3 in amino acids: CASSSSLTANTGELFF. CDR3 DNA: TGCGCCAGCAGCTCGAGTTTGACAGCTAACACCGGAGAGCTGTTTTTT.

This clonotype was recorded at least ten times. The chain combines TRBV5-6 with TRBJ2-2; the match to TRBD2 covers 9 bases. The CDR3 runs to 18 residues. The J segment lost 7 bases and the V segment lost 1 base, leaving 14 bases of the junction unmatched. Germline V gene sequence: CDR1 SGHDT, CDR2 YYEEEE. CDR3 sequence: CASSLNLAGMAMGGELFF. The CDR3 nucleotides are TGTGCCAGCAGCTTGAATCTAGCGGGGATGGCGATGGGCGGGGAGCTGTTTTTT.

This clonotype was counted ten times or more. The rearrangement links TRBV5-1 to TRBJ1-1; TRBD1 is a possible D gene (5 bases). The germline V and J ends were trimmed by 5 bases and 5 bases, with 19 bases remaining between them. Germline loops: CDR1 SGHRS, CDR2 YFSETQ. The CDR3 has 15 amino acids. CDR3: CASSPGSREVTEAFF. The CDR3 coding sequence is TGCGCCAGCAGTCCTGGAAGCAGGGAGGTGACTGAAGCTTTCTTT.

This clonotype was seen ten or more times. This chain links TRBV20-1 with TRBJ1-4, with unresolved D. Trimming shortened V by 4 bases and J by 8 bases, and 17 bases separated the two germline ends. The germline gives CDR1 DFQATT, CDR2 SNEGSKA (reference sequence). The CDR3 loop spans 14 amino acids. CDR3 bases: TGCAGTGCTATAAACCGGGATTCAAGAGAAAAACTGTTTTTT. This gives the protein CSAINRDSREKLFF.

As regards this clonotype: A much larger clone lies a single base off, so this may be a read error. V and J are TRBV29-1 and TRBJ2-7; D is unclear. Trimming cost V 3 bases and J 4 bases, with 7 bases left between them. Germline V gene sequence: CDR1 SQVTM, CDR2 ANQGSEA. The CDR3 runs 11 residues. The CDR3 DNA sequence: TGCAGCGTTGATAGGGAATACGAGCAGTACTTC. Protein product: CSVDREYEQYF.